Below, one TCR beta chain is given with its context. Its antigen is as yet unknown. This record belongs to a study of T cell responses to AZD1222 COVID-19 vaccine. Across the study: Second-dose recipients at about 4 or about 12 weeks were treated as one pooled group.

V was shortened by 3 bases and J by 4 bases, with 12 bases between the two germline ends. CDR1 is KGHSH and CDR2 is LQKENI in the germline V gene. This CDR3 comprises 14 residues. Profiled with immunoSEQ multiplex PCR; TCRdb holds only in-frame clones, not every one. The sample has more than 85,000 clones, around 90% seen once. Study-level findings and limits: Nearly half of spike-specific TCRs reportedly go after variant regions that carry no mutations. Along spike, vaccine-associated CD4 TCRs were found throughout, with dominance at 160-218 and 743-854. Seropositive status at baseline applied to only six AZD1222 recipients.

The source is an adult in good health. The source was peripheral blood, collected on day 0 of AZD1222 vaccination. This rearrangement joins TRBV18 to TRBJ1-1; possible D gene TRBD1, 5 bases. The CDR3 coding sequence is TGTGCCAGCTCACCGACAGAGGGTGTCACTGAAGCTTTCTTT. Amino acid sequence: CASSPTEGVTEAFF.